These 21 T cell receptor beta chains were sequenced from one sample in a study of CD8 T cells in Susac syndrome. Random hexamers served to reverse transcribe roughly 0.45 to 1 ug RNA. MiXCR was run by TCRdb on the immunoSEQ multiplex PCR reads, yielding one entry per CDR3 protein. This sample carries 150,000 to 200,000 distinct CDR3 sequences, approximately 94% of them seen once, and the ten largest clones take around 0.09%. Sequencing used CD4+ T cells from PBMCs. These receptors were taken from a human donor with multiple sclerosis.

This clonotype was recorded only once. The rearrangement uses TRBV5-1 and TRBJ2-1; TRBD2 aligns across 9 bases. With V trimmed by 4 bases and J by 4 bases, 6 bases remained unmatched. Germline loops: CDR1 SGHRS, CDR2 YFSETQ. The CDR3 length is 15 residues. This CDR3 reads CASSESGGQYNEQFF. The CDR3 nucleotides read TGCGCCAGCAGCGAAAGCGGGGGGCAGTACAATGAGCAGTTCTTC. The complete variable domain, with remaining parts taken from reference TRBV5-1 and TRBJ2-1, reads KAGVTQTPRYLIKTRGQQVTLSCSPISGHRSVSWYQQTPGQGLQFLFEYFSETQRNKGNFPGRFSGRQFSNSRSEMNVSTLELGDSALYLCASSESGGQYNEQFFGPGTRLTVL.

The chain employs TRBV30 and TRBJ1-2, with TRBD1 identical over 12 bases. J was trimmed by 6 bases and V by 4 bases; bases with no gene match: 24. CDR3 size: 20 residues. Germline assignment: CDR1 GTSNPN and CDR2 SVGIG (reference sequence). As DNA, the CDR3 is TGTGCCTGGAACCCCGGGCGGGCCCCTCCCGGGACAGGGGGCAGTAATGGCTACACCTTC. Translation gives CAWNPGRAPPGTGGSNGYTF.

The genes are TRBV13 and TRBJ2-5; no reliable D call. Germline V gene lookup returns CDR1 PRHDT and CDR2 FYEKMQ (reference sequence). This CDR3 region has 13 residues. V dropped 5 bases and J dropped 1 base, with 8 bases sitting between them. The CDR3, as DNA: TGTGCCAGCAGCGAGAACCCCCAAGAGACCCAGTACTTC. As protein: CASSENPQETQYF.

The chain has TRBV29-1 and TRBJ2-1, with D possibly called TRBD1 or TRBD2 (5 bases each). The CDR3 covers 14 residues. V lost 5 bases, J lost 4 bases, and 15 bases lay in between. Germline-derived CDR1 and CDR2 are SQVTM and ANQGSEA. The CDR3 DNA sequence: TGCAGCGTTAGGGACGGTCAAGAATACAATGAGCAGTTCTTC. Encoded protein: CSVRDGQEYNEQFF.

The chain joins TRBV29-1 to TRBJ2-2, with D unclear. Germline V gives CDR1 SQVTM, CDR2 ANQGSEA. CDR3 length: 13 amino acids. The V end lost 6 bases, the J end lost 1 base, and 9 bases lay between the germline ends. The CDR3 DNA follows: TGCAGCGTCAAGGGTGTGAACACCGGGGAGCTGTTTTTT. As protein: CSVKGVNTGELFF.

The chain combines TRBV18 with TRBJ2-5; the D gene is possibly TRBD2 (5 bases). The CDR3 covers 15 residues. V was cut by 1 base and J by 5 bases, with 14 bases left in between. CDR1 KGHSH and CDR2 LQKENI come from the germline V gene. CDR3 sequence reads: CASSPRAVSGETQYF. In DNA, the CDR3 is TGTGCCAGCTCACCACGAGCGGTGAGCGGCGAGACCCAGTACTTC.

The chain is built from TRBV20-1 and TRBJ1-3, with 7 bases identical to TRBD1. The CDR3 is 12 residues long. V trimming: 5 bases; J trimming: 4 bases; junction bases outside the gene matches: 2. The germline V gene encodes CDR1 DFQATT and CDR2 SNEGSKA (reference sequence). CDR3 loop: CSAQGVGNTIYF. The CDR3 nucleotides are TGCAGTGCTCAGGGGGTGGGAAACACCATATATTTT.

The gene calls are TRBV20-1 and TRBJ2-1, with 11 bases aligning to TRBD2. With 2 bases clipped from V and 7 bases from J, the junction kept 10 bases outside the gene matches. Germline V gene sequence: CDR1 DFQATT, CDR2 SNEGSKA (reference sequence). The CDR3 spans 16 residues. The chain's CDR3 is CSARPHLAGGMNEQFF. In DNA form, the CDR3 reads TGCAGTGCTAGACCGCACCTAGCGGGGGGCATGAATGAGCAGTTCTTC.

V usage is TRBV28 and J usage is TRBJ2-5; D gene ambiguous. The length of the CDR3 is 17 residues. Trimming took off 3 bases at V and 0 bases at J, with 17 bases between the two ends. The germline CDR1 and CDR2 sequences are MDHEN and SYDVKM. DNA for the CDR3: TGTGCCAGCAGTTTCGCCAGGAGACTTTTGTACCAAGAGACCCAGTACTTC. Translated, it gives CASSFARRLLYQETQYF. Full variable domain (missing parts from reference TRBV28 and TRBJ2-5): DVKVTQSSRYLVKRTGEKVFLECVQDMDHENMFWYRQDPGLGLRLIYFSYDVKMKEKGDIPEGYSVSREKKERFSLILESASTNQTSMYLCASSFARRLLYQETQYFGPGTRLLVL.

The CDR3 nucleotides are TGTGCCAGCAGCCCCCTGGACTGGGGGGGGGAGACCCAGTACTTC. Amino acids: CASSPLDWGGETQYF. The chain joins TRBV3-1 to TRBJ2-5, with 7 bases aligning to TRBD2. J was trimmed by 5 bases and V by 4 bases; bases with no gene match: 10. The CDR3 loop spans 15 amino acids. CDR1 is LGHDT and CDR2 is YNNKEL in the germline V gene (reference sequence).

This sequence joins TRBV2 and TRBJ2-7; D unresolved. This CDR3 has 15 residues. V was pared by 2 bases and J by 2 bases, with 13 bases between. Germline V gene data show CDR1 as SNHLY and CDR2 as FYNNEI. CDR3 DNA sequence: TGTGCCAGCAGTGAACGCCGAGTATGGCCCTACGAGCAGTACTTC. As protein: CASSERRVWPYEQYF.

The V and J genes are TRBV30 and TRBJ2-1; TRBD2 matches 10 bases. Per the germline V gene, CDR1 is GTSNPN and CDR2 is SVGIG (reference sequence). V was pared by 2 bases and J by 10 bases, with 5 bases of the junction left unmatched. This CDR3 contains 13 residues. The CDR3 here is CAWSLLAGEEQFF. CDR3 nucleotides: TGTGCCTGGAGTTTGCTAGCGGGGGAAGAGCAGTTCTTC.

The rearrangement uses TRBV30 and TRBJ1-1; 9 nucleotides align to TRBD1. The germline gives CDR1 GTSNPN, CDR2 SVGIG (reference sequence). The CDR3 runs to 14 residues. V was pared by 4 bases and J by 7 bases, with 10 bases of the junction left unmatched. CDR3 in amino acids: CAWNLPPGQGEAFF. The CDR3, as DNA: TGTGCCTGGAACCTTCCCCCGGGACAGGGTGAAGCTTTCTTT.

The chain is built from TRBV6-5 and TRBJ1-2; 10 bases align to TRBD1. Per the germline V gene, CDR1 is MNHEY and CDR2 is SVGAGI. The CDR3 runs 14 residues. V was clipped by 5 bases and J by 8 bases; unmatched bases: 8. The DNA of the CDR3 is TGTGCCAGCAGTCCTCGCGGGACAGGGGTAGGCTACACCTTC. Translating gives CASSPRGTGVGYTF.

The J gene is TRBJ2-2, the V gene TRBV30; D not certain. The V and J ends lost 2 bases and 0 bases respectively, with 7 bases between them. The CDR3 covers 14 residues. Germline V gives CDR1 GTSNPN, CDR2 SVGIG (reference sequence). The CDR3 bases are TGTGCCTGGAGTCGACGGGCGAACACCGGGGAGCTGTTTTTT. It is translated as CAWSRRANTGELFF.

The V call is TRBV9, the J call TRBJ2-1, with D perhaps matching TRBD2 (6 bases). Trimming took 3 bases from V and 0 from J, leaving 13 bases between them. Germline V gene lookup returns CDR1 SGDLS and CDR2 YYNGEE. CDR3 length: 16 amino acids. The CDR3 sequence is CASSAGGSPSYNEQFF. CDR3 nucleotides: TGTGCCAGCAGCGCCGGAGGGTCGCCCTCCTACAATGAGCAGTTCTTC.

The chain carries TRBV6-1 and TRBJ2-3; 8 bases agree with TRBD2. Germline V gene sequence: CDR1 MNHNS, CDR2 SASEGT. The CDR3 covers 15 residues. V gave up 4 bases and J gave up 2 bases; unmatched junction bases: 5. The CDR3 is CASSGAGADTDTQYF. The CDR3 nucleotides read TGTGCCAGCAGTGGAGCGGGGGCCGACACAGATACGCAGTATTTT.

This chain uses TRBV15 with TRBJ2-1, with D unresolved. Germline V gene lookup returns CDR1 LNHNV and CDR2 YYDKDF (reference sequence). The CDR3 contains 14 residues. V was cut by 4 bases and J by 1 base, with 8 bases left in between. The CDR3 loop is CATSTGSSYNEQFF. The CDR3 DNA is TGTGCCACCAGCACCGGGTCTTCCTACAATGAGCAGTTCTTC. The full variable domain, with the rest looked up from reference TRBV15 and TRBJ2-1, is DAMVIQNPRYQVTQFGKPVTLSCSQTLNHNVMYWYQQKSSQAPKLLFHYYDKDFNNEADTPDNFQSRRPNTSFCFLDIRSPGLGDTAMYLCATSTGSSYNEQFFGPGTRLTVL.

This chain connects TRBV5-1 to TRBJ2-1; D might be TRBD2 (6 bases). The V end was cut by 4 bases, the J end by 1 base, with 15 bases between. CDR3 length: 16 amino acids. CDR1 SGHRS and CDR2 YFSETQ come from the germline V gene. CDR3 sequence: CASSVGSGSSYNEQFF. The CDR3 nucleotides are TGCGCCAGCAGCGTTGGTAGCGGATCGTCCTACAATGAGCAGTTCTTC.

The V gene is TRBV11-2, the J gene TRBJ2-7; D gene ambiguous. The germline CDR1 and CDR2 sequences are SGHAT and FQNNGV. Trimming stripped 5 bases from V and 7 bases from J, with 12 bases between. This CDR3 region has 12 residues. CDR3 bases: TGTGCCAGCAGCCGATTTAAGCCGGAGCAGTACTTC. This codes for CASSRFKPEQYF.

The CDR3 DNA reads as TGTGCCTGGATTCAGACAGGCTATGGCTACACCTTC. It specifies CAWIQTGYGYTF. The rearrangement uses TRBV30 and TRBJ1-2; tentatively, D is TRBD1 (6 bases). The V end was cut by 4 bases, the J end by 4 bases, with 10 bases between. In germline, CDR1 is GTSNPN, CDR2 SVGIG (reference sequence). The length of the CDR3 is 12 residues. The whole variable domain, filled in from reference TRBV30 and TRBJ1-2, reads SQTIHQWPATLVQPVGSPLSLECTVEGTSNPNLYWYRQAAGRGLQLLFYSVGIGQISSEVPQNLSASRPQDRQFILSSKKLLLSDSGFYLCAWIQTGYGYTFGSGTRLTVV.